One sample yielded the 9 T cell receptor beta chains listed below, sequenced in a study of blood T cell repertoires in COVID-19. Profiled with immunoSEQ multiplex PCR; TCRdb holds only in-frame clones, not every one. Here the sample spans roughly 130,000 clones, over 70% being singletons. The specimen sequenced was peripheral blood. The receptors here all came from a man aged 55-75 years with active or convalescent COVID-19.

The CDR3 DNA reads as TGTGCCAGCAGTTCTCGGACTAGCGGGAGAGGCGAGCAGTACTTC. Translation: CASSSRTSGRGEQYF. This chain links TRBV27 with TRBJ2-7, with 13 bases fitting TRBD2. Germline V gene lookup returns CDR1 MNHEY and CDR2 SMNVEV (reference sequence). V shed 4 bases and J 6 bases; nucleotides not matched to a gene: 6. The CDR3 extends over 15 amino acids.

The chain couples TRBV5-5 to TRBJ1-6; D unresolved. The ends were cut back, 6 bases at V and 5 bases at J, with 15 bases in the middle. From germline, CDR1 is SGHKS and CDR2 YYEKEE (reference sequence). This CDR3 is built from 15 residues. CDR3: CASTPPHTDNSPLHF. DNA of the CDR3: TGTGCCAGCACCCCCCCACACACAGATAATTCACCCCTCCACTTT.

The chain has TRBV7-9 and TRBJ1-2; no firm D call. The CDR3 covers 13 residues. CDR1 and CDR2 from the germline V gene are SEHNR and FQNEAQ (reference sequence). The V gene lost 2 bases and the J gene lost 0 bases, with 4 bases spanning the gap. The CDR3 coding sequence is TGTGCCAGCAGCTTATCAGCTAACTATGGCTACACCTTC. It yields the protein CASSLSANYGYTF.

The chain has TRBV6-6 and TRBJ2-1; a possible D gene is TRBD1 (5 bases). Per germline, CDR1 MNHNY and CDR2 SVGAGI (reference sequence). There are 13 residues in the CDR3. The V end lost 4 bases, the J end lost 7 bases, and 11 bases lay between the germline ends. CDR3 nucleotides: TGTGCCAGCAGTTCGCAGGGTCCGAATGAGCAGTTCTTC. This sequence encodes CASSSQGPNEQFF.

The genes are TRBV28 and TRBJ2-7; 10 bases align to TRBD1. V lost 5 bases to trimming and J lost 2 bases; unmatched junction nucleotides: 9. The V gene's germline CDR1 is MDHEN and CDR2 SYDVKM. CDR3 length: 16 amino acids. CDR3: CASSRPKGTGAYEQYF. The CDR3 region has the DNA TGTGCCAGCAGTCGACCTAAGGGGACAGGGGCCTACGAGCAGTACTTC.

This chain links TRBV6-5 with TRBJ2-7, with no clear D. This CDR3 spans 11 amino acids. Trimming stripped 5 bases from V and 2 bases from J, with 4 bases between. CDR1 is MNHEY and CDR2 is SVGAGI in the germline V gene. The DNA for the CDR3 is TGTGCCAGCAGTAACACCTACGAGCAGTACTTC. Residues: CASSNTYEQYF.

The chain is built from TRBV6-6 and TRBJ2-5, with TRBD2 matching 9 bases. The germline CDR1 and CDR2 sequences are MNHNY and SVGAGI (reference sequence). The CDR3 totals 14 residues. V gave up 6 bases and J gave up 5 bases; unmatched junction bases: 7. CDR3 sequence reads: CASRSGGRGETQYF. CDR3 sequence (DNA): TGTGCCAGCAGAAGCGGGGGGCGCGGGGAGACCCAGTACTTC.

The DNA for the CDR3 is TGTGCCAGTAGTATTGGGACAGGGGGCTACGAGCAGTACTTC. This translates into CASSIGTGGYEQYF. The chain has TRBV19 and TRBJ2-7; 11 positions agree with TRBD1. With 3 bases clipped from V and 3 bases from J, the junction kept 1 base outside the gene matches. The CDR3 runs to 14 residues. The germline V gene has CDR1 LNHDA and CDR2 SQIVND (reference sequence).

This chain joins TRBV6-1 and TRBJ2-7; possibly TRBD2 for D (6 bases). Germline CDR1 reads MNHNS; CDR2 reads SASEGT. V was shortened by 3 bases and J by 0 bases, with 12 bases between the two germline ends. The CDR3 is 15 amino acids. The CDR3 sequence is CASSDPPSASYEQYF. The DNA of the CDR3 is TGTGCCAGCAGTGATCCGCCTAGCGCCTCCTACGAGCAGTACTTC.